This T cell receptor beta chain originates from a study of human T cells and chemical hapten exposure. TCRdb ran MiXCR on the RACE reads and lists one entry per CDR3 protein. The table lists roughly 72,000 distinct CDR3 sequences, 10% of them singletons. The V segment lost 3 bases and the J segment 7 bases; nucleotides outside the gene matches: 11. The CDR3 is 15 residues long. Germline values: CDR1 SGHRS, CDR2 YFSETQ. As to time point: patch test 1, 2 weeks after DPC sensitization. As for treatment: therapeutic diphenylcyclopropenone sensitization with weekly scalp DPC. This chain connects TRBV5-1 to TRBJ1-1; TRBD1 agrees at 8 bases. The sequenced sample was whole blood, obtained in connection with sensitization to the hapten diphenylcyclopropenone (DPC). The clonotype originates from a woman aged 45-60 years with alopecia areata. Some clones in this sample may be carry-over from other donors' samples. CDR3 residues: CASSSGKDRGSEAFF. The CDR3 DNA sequence: TGCGCCAGCAGCTCGGGGAAAGACAGGGGAAGTGAAGCTTTCTTT.